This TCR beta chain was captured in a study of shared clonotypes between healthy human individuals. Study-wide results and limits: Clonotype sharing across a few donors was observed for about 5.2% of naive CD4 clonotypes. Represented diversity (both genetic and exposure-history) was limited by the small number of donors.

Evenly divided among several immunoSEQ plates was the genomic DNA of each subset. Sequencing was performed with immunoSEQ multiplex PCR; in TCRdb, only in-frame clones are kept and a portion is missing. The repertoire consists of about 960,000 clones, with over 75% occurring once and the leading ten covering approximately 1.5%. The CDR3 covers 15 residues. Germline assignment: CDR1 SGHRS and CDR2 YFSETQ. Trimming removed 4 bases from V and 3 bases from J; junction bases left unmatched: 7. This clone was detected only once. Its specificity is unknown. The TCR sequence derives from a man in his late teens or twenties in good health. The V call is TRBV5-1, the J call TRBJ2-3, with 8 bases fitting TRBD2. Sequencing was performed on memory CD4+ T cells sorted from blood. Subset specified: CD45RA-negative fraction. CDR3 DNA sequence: TGCGCCAGCAGCCTAGGGACTAGACCGACAGATACGCAGTATTTT. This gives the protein CASSLGTRPTDTQYF.